What follows are 28 T cell receptor beta chains derived from one specimen sequenced in a study of identical twins. TCRdb reanalysed the 5' RACE reads using MiXCR and keeps one entry per CDR3 protein. The sample carries about 920,000 distinct CDR3 sequences, around an eighth recorded once. These data also formed part of another study, on yellow fever vaccine responses in identical twins.

Input material: PBMCs. These receptors were obtained from a woman aged 18-29 years in good health.

Many counts were recorded for this clonotype. V and J are TRBV3-1 and TRBJ2-7, with D unresolved. Germline loops: CDR1 LGHDT, CDR2 YNNKEL (reference sequence). This CDR3 region has 12 residues. V was clipped by 4 bases and J by 5 bases, with 9 bases between them. Here the CDR3 reads CASSLRPHEQYF. The CDR3 DNA reads TGTGCCAGCAGCCTCAGACCCCACGAGCAGTACTTC.

With regard to this clonotype: The junction does not match germline at one end; this may be a read error. V gene TRBV10-3 combines with J gene TRBJ2-2; tentative D call: TRBD2 (5 bases). The CDR3 consists of 14 residues. Germline-derived CDR1 and CDR2 are ENHRY and SYGVKD. The CDR3 is CAISFGRPGWELLF. CDR3 nucleotide sequence: TGTGCCATCAGCTTCGGGCGGCCCGGCTGGGAGCTGCTTTTT.

This clonotype showed up just a few times. The chain recombines TRBV29-1 with TRBJ2-6, with 12 bases lining up with TRBD1. Per the germline V gene, CDR1 is SQVTM and CDR2 is ANQGSEA. V trimming: 4 bases; J trimming: 0 bases; junction bases outside the gene matches: 7. The CDR3 is 18 residues long. Written as DNA, the CDR3 is TGCAGCGTTGGAGGGACAGGGGGCGGGCTCTCTGGGGCCAACGTCCTGACTTTC. Protein: CSVGGTGGGLSGANVLTF.

V usage is TRBV20-1 and J usage is TRBJ2-2; D gene unclear. This CDR3 is built from 13 residues. The V end was cut by 3 bases, the J end by 7 bases, with 12 bases between. The V gene's germline CDR1 is DFQATT and CDR2 SNEGSKA (reference sequence). CDR3 protein: CSARENTYGELFF. CDR3 coding DNA: TGCAGTGCTAGGGAGAACACGTACGGGGAGCTGTTTTTT.

In its sample, this clonotype was seen many times. The V call is TRBV29-1, the J call TRBJ2-3; possible D gene TRBD2, 5 bases. Germline values: CDR1 SQVTM, CDR2 ANQGSEA. The CDR3 runs to 14 residues. Trimming removed 0 bases at V and 4 bases at J, with 11 bases between. This CDR3 reads CSVEDLSEADTQYF. CDR3 DNA sequence: TGCAGCGTTGAAGATCTTTCGGAGGCAGATACGCAGTATTTT.

This clonotype turned up a few times. This chain connects TRBV12-3 or TRBV12-4 to TRBJ1-1; a weak D match, TRBD1 (6 bases). The CDR3 has 13 residues. V lost 1 base and J 7 bases, leaving 10 bases between the germline ends. CDR3 loop: CASSLGDNFEAFF. For the CDR3, the DNA is TGTGCCAGCAGTTTAGGGGACAACTTTGAAGCTTTCTTT.

This clonotype was recorded at least ten times. The chain employs TRBV12-3 or TRBV12-4 and TRBJ2-7; 8 bases are a match to TRBD1. Trimming cost V 6 bases and J 3 bases; bases outside gene matches: 1. The CDR3 contains 12 residues. CDR3 region: CASRGQGYEQYF. CDR3 nucleotide sequence: TGTGCCAGCAGAGGACAGGGCTACGAGCAGTACTTC.

This clonotype was counted at least ten times. This chain uses TRBV5-6 with TRBJ2-7, with a weak D call TRBD1 (5 bases). V dropped 1 base and J dropped 2 bases, with 10 bases sitting between them. The CDR3 length is 14 residues. CDR1 is SGHDT, CDR2 YYEEEE, per germline. The DNA for the CDR3 is TGTGCCAGCAGCTTGTGGGGCGCCGCCTACGAGCAGTACTTC. Translating it yields CASSLWGAAYEQYF.

V usage is TRBV20-1 and J usage is TRBJ2-3, with D perhaps TRBD1 or TRBD2 (7 bases each). The germline V gene encodes CDR1 DFQATT and CDR2 SNEGSKA (reference sequence). The CDR3 is 18 amino acids. CDR3 loop: CTAGQGGPGYGSTDTQYF. The CDR3 DNA reads as TGCACCGCGGGTCAGGGGGGGCCCGGTTACGGTAGCACAGATACGCAGTATTTT.

V and J are TRBV29-1 and TRBJ1-1; D call uncertain. Germline V gene data show CDR1 as SQVTM and CDR2 as ANQGSEA. This CDR3 spans 16 amino acids. V gave up 6 bases and J gave up 1 base, with 21 bases separating them. The CDR3 reads CSVEARRWAGNTEAFF. CDR3 DNA sequence: TGCAGCGTCGAGGCCCGGAGGTGGGCCGGGAACACTGAAGCTTTCTTT. The variable domain in full, completed from reference TRBV29-1 and TRBJ1-1, reads SAVISQKPSRDICQRGTSLTIQCQVDSQVTMMFWYRQQPGQSLTLIATANQGSEATYESGFVIDKFPISRPNLTFSTLTVSNMSPEDSSIYLCSVEARRWAGNTEAFFGQGTRLTVV.

The table lists this clonotype with a few counts. This rearrangement joins TRBV7-9 to TRBJ2-1, with D perhaps matching TRBD2 (5 bases). Per the germline V gene, CDR1 is SEHNR and CDR2 is FQNEAQ (reference sequence). This CDR3 has 17 amino acids. Trimming took off 8 bases at V and 0 bases at J, with 20 bases between the two ends. CDR3 DNA: TGTGCCAGCCGAGGGTTGGCCCAAAGTCTCTCCTACAATGAGCAGTTCTTC. The encoded protein is CASRGLAQSLSYNEQFF.

V is TRBV12-3 or TRBV12-4 and J is TRBJ2-7, with 8 bases that match TRBD2. The trim removed 3 bases at V and 4 bases at J, leaving 8 bases unmatched. The CDR3 length is 15 residues. The CDR3 region is CASSLSGSGAYEQYF. Here the CDR3 DNA reads TGTGCCAGCAGTTTGAGCGGGAGTGGCGCTTACGAGCAGTACTTC.

The CDR3 region is CATRGGGTGELFF. The CDR3 nucleotides are TGTGCCACCAGGGGGGGTGGCACCGGGGAGCTGTTTTTT. The chain carries TRBV19 and TRBJ2-2; tentatively, D is TRBD1 or TRBD2 (7 bases each). The CDR3 extends over 13 amino acids. V gave up 10 bases and J gave up 4 bases, with 13 bases separating them. Germline V lookup: CDR1 LNHDA, CDR2 SQIVND (reference sequence).

This sequence joins TRBV7-9 and TRBJ1-4; the D is unclear. This CDR3 is built from 12 residues. V lost 3 bases, J lost 12 bases, and 11 bases lay in between. Germline V gives CDR1 SEHNR, CDR2 FQNEAQ (reference sequence). The CDR3: CASSFAHAELFF. CDR3 nucleotides: TGTGCCAGCAGCTTTGCACACGCGGAACTGTTTTTT. Combining the CDR3 with reference TRBV7-9 and TRBJ1-4 gives the whole variable domain DTGVSQNPRHKITKRGQNVTFRCDPISEHNRLYWYRQTLGQGPEFLTYFQNEAQLEKSRLLSDRFSAERPKGSFSTLEIQRTEQGDSAMYLCASSFAHAELFFGSGTQLSVL.

The rearrangement uses TRBV27 and TRBJ2-1, with 13 bases lining up with TRBD2. CDR1 and CDR2 from the germline V gene are MNHEY and SMNVEV (reference sequence). The CDR3 is made up of 17 amino acids. Germline trimming cut 4 bases from V and 9 bases from J; bases unmatched to any gene: 12. The CDR3 sequence: CASSSVTSGGARGEQFF. The CDR3 DNA sequence: TGTGCCAGCAGTTCCGTTACTAGCGGGGGGGCGAGGGGTGAGCAGTTCTTC.

V gene TRBV2 combines with J gene TRBJ1-6; 10 nucleotides align to TRBD1. Germline lookup yields CDR1 SNHLY and CDR2 FYNNEI. V lost 1 base, J lost 10 bases, and 10 bases stayed unmatched. CDR3 length: 17 residues. CDR3 amino acids: CASSEGTGGLYTSPLHF. The CDR3, as DNA: TGTGCCAGCAGTGAAGGGACAGGGGGTCTTTACACGTCACCCCTCCACTTT. The whole variable domain, remainder taken from reference TRBV2 and TRBJ1-6, is EPEVTQTPSHQVTQMGQEVILRCVPISNHLYFYWYRQILGQKVEFLVSFYNNEISEKSEIFDDQFSVERPDGSNFTLKIRSTKLEDSAMYFCASSEGTGGLYTSPLHFGNGTRLTVT.

This clonotype was detected a few times. The V and J genes are TRBV20-1 and TRBJ2-1, with 8 bases fitting TRBD1. CDR1 is DFQATT and CDR2 is SNEGSKA in the germline V gene (reference sequence). V gave up 2 bases and J gave up 2 bases; unmatched junction bases: 2. CDR3 length: 14 residues. The CDR3 loop reads CSARYRGAYNEQFF. CDR3 coding DNA: TGCAGTGCTAGATACAGGGGGGCCTACAATGAGCAGTTCTTC.

This chain's CDR3 is CSATSGGGYEQFF. The CDR3 DNA sequence: TGCAGTGCCACTAGCGGGGGAGGGTATGAGCAGTTCTTC. The rearrangement links TRBV20-1 to TRBJ2-1; TRBD2 agrees at 11 bases. Trimming removed 6 bases from V and 8 bases from J; junction bases left unmatched: 6. The CDR3 sequence is 13 residues long. Per germline, CDR1 DFQATT and CDR2 SNEGSKA (reference sequence).

The chain employs TRBV4-1 and TRBJ2-5, with D unclear. This CDR3 has 16 residues. V was cut by 1 base and J by 3 bases, with 15 bases left in between. Looked up from germline, CDR1 is MGHRA and CDR2 is YSYEKL. CDR3 sequence: CASSQGTHLKKETQYF. As DNA, the CDR3 is TGCGCCAGCAGCCAAGGGACCCATCTAAAAAAAGAGACCCAGTACTTC.

This rearrangement joins TRBV11-2 to TRBJ2-7; TRBD1 aligns across 11 bases. This CDR3 has 15 residues. The V segment lost 5 bases and the J segment 7 bases; nucleotides outside the gene matches: 10. Germline V gives CDR1 SGHAT, CDR2 FQNNGV. The CDR3 sequence is CASSLLLWDRGEQYV. The CDR3 coding sequence is TGTGCCAGCAGCCTACTCCTTTGGGACAGGGGGGAGCAGTACGTC.

This clonotype was counted ten times or more. This chain links TRBV3-1 with TRBJ2-1; D call uncertain. From germline, CDR1 is LGHDT and CDR2 YNNKEL (reference sequence). Trimming removed 2 bases at V and 8 bases at J, with 10 bases between. The CDR3 sequence is 13 residues long. CDR3 nucleotides: TGTGCCAGCAGCCAACCTCCAGTTTATGAGCAGTTCTTC. This gives the protein CASSQPPVYEQFF.

This chain joins TRBV20-1 and TRBJ2-5, with 11 bases identical to TRBD1. V trimming: 0 bases; J trimming: 4 bases; junction bases outside the gene matches: 4. CDR1 is DFQATT, CDR2 SNEGSKA, per germline (reference sequence). The CDR3 totals 15 residues. The CDR3 region is CSARDAGTGGETQYF. CDR3 bases: TGCAGTGCTAGAGATGCCGGGACAGGGGGAGAGACCCAGTACTTC.

This rearrangement joins TRBV28 to TRBJ1-5; D gene unclear. Germline V gene sequence: CDR1 MDHEN, CDR2 SYDVKM. Trimming left V 7 bases short and J 0 bases short, with 10 bases between. CDR3 length equals 14 residues. CDR3 sequence: CASNMVNSNQPQHF. CDR3 bases: TGTGCCAGCAACATGGTCAATAGCAATCAGCCCCAGCATTTT.

This chain uses TRBV5-1 with TRBJ2-3; tentative D call: TRBD2 (6 bases). Trimming removed 3 bases at V and 0 bases at J, with 11 bases between. The germline V gene encodes CDR1 SGHRS and CDR2 YFSETQ. The CDR3 is 15 amino acids. The CDR3 nucleotides are TGCGCCAGCAGCTCGACGGGGGTTAGCACAGATACGCAGTATTTT. Translation: CASSSTGVSTDTQYF.

This clonotype is a singleton in its sample. The chain combines TRBV20-1 with TRBJ2-1; a possible D gene is TRBD2 (6 bases). This CDR3 comprises 13 residues. CDR1 is DFQATT and CDR2 is SNEGSKA in the germline V gene (reference sequence). V shed 0 bases and J shed 13 bases, with 16 bases lying between them. The CDR3 DNA is TGCAGTGCTAGAGATGCCGGGAGAGGTAACCAGTTCTTC. Translated, it gives CSARDAGRGNQFF.

The sample holds a few counts of this clonotype. V usage is TRBV4-2 and J usage is TRBJ1-5; D is undetermined. Germline CDR1 LGHNA, CDR2 YNFKEQ. CDR3 length equals 16 residues. V shed 1 base and J shed 0 bases, with 10 bases lying between them. This chain's CDR3 is CASSQVGIDSNQPQHF. As DNA, the CDR3 is TGTGCCAGCAGCCAAGTTGGAATTGATAGCAATCAGCCCCAGCATTTT.

This clonotype was observed many times. The chain joins TRBV7-3 to TRBJ2-1; no reliable D call. V lost 5 bases to trimming and J lost 8 bases, with 16 bases between them. The germline V gene encodes CDR1 SGHTA and CDR2 FQGTGA. The CDR3 is 14 amino acids. The CDR3 nucleotides are TGTGCCAGCAGCCCACAAGGACGTGTCGATGAGCAGTTCTTC. Protein product: CASSPQGRVDEQFF.

The chain uses TRBV7-6 and TRBJ2-7; 8 nucleotides match TRBD1. The CDR3 runs 14 residues. Germline V lookup: CDR1 SGHVS, CDR2 FNYEAQ. V was clipped by 1 base and J by 3 bases; unmatched bases: 2. This CDR3 is CASSLGQGYYEQYF. DNA of the CDR3: TGTGCCAGCAGCTTAGGACAGGGGTACTACGAGCAGTACTTC.